The 19 T cell receptor beta chains given below trace back to one sample, sequenced in a study of chemoradiotherapy in HPV16-positive cancers. Generated by immunoSEQ multiplex PCR, the TCRdb table keeps only in-frame clones and is missing some. In the table there are some 7,000 clones, 85% to 90% of which are singletons. Sampling was done from a patient who underwent chemoradiotherapy. All receptors come from a human donor with HPV-associated anogenital cancer.

The CDR3 region is CASSLGPGLDQETQYF. As DNA, the CDR3 is TGTGCCAGCAGCTTAGGGCCAGGATTAGACCAAGAGACCCAGTACTTC. The chain uses TRBV7-8 and TRBJ2-5; D not certain. The CDR3 has 16 residues. CDR1 and CDR2 (germline): SGHVS, FQNEAQ. V lost 1 base, J lost 0 bases, and 12 bases lay in between. Full variable domain (outside the CDR3, taken from reference TRBV7-8 and TRBJ2-5): GAGVSQSPRYKVAKRGQDVALRCDPISGHVSLFWYQQALGQGPEFLTYFQNEAQLDKSGLPSDRFFAERPEGSVSTLKIQRTQQEDSAVYLCASSLGPGLDQETQYFGPGTRLLVL.

The chain has TRBV2 and TRBJ1-2; no reliable D call. This CDR3 region has 11 residues. Germline V lookup: CDR1 SNHLY, CDR2 FYNNEI. V lost 3 bases and J 8 bases, leaving 7 bases between the germline ends. CDR3 region: CASSDVGGYTF. CDR3 sequence (DNA): TGTGCCAGCAGTGATGTTGGGGGCTACACCTTC.

The chain combines TRBV5-4 with TRBJ2-7; perhaps TRBD2 as D (5 bases). CDR1 SGHNT and CDR2 YYREEE come from the germline V gene (reference sequence). The CDR3 totals 15 residues. The ends were cut back, 3 bases at V and 0 bases at J, with 13 bases in the middle. For the CDR3, the DNA is TGTGCCAGCAGCTCAAACCCCGGGATCTCCTACGAGCAGTACTTC. Amino acids: CASSSNPGISYEQYF. Complete variable domain (other parts from reference TRBV5-4 and TRBJ2-7): ETGVTQSPTHLIKTRGQQVTLRCSSQSGHNTVSWYQQALGQGPQFIFQYYREEENGRGNFPPRFSGLQFPNYSSELNVNALELDDSALYLCASSSNPGISYEQYFGPGTRLTVT.

The V call is TRBV7-3, the J call TRBJ1-1, with D possibly matching TRBD1 (5 bases). V lost 5 bases and J 2 bases, leaving 9 bases between the germline ends. Germline lookup yields CDR1 SGHTA and CDR2 FQGTGA. CDR3 size: 13 residues. The CDR3 nucleotides read TGTGCCAGCAGCCCTGGGACCAACACTGAAGCTTTCTTT. It translates to CASSPGTNTEAFF.

The chain recombines TRBV7-3 with TRBJ1-1; D ambiguous. The CDR3 spans 13 residues. Germline V CDR1 and CDR2: SGHTA, FQGTGA. The germline V and J ends were trimmed by 5 bases and 4 bases, with 11 bases remaining between them. For the CDR3, the DNA is TGTGCCAGCAGCCTCGTAAGAGGCACTGAAGCTTTCTTT. Protein product: CASSLVRGTEAFF.

V gene TRBV6-1 combines with J gene TRBJ2-3; a possible D gene is TRBD2 (5 bases). Trimming left V 5 bases short and J 8 bases short, with 11 bases between. The CDR3 extends over 12 amino acids. Per germline, CDR1 MNHNS and CDR2 SASEGT. CDR3 region: CASSPTRLTQYF. CDR3 in DNA: TGTGCCAGCAGTCCCACTAGACTTACGCAGTATTTT.

This clone was observed a few times. V gene TRBV5-1 combines with J gene TRBJ1-5, with D maybe TRBD1 (6 bases). The CDR3 has 15 residues. Trimming cost V 0 bases and J 7 bases, with 14 bases left between them. Germline CDR1 SGHRS, CDR2 YFSETQ. DNA of the CDR3: TGCGCCAGCAGCTTGGACGGGACAATTGGCCAGCCCCAGCATTTT. It encodes CASSLDGTIGQPQHF.

The CDR3 reads CASSDRAFGKTQYF. The CDR3 DNA sequence: TGTGCCAGCAGTGACCGGGCCTTCGGGAAGACCCAGTACTTC. This chain uses TRBV6-1 with TRBJ2-5; D is perhaps TRBD2 (5 bases). This CDR3 comprises 14 residues. Germline CDR1 and CDR2: MNHNS and SASEGT. V was clipped by 3 bases and J by 6 bases, with 14 bases between them.

The rearrangement uses TRBV5-1 and TRBJ1-4; D remains unclear. CDR1 is SGHRS and CDR2 is YFSETQ in the germline V gene. V dropped 0 bases and J dropped 4 bases, with 4 bases sitting between them. CDR3 length equals 13 residues. The DNA for the CDR3 is TGCGCCAGCAGCTTGGGGCATAATGAAAAACTGTTTTTT. Translating it yields CASSLGHNEKLFF. The full variable domain, its missing parts supplied by reference TRBV5-1 and TRBJ1-4, is KAGVTQTPRYLIKTRGQQVTLSCSPISGHRSVSWYQQTPGQGLQFLFEYFSETQRNKGNFPGRFSGRQFSNSRSEMNVSTLELGDSALYLCASSLGHNEKLFFGSGTQLSVL.

The V and J genes are TRBV19 and TRBJ2-7; TRBD2 matches at 7 bases. The CDR3 is 15 residues long. Germline-derived CDR1 and CDR2 are LNHDA and SQIVND (reference sequence). V lost 1 base to trimming and J lost 2 bases; unmatched junction nucleotides: 5. The CDR3, as DNA: TGTGCCAGTAGTATAGGACTAGCAGCAACCTACGAGCAGTACTTC. Its translation: CASSIGLAATYEQYF.

The chain employs TRBV29-1 and TRBJ2-7; TRBD2 aligns across 13 bases. The V gene's germline CDR1 is SQVTM and CDR2 ANQGSEA. The trim removed 5 bases at V and 5 bases at J, leaving 6 bases unmatched. The CDR3 loop spans 14 amino acids. CDR3 amino acids: CSVWTSGSFHEQYF. CDR3 DNA: TGCAGCGTTTGGACTAGCGGGAGTTTCCACGAGCAGTACTTC.

The chain employs TRBV4-2 and TRBJ2-5, with a tentative D call TRBD1 (5 bases). CDR1 is LGHNA, CDR2 YNFKEQ, per germline. V lost 1 base to trimming and J lost 5 bases, with 8 bases between them. The CDR3 contains 13 residues. The CDR3 DNA is TGTGCCAGCAGCCAAGGCAGGGCTGAGACCCAGTACTTC. Residues: CASSQGRAETQYF.

The V call is TRBV29-1, the J call TRBJ1-5; 8 bases fit TRBD1. From germline, CDR1 is SQVTM and CDR2 ANQGSEA. With 5 bases clipped from V and 2 bases from J, the junction kept 5 bases outside the gene matches. The CDR3 is 14 residues long. CDR3 protein: CSVLTTGGNQPQHF. CDR3 in DNA: TGCAGCGTTCTAACGACAGGGGGCAATCAGCCCCAGCATTTT.

The chain has TRBV20-1 and TRBJ2-7; 9 positions agree with TRBD1. This CDR3 is 11 amino acids long. Germline assignment: CDR1 DFQATT and CDR2 SNEGSKA (reference sequence). After removal of 6 bases from V and 6 bases from J, the junction contained 3 bases not matched to a gene. The CDR3 here is CSADRGGEQYF. CDR3 DNA: TGCAGTGCGGACAGGGGTGGCGAGCAGTACTTC.

V and J are TRBV5-6 and TRBJ2-3, with 8 bases lining up with TRBD2. In germline, CDR1 is SGHDT, CDR2 YYEEEE. The CDR3 extends over 16 amino acids. The ends lost 0 bases at V and 2 bases at J; junction bases unmatched: 5. CDR3 sequence reads: CASSLAGRAITDTQYF. The CDR3 DNA reads as TGTGCCAGCAGCTTGGCCGGGAGGGCCATCACAGATACGCAGTATTTT. The full variable domain, in which reference TRBV5-6 and TRBJ2-3 provide the parts outside the CDR3, is DAGVTQSPTHLIKTRGQQVTLRCSPKSGHDTVSWYQQALGQGPQFIFQYYEEEERQRGNFPDRFSGHQFPNYSSELNVNALLLGDSALYLCASSLAGRAITDTQYFGPGTRLTVL.

The J gene is TRBJ2-1, the V gene TRBV5-6; D is possibly TRBD1 (6 bases). V was pared by 2 bases and J by 2 bases, with 14 bases between. This CDR3 is 16 amino acids long. Germline V gene data show CDR1 as SGHDT and CDR2 as YYEEEE. CDR3 sequence: CASSFGQGRTYNEQFF. The DNA for the CDR3 is TGTGCCAGCAGCTTCGGGCAGGGGAGAACCTACAATGAGCAGTTCTTC.

Turning to this clone: This specimen includes other DNA sequences encoding the same CDR3. V and J are TRBV9 and TRBJ1-1; unclear D gene. Germline V gene sequence: CDR1 SGDLS, CDR2 YYNGEE. V was clipped by 0 bases and J by 1 base, with 10 bases between them. The CDR3 consists of 15 residues. CDR3: CASSVGSLGNTEAFF. The CDR3 DNA follows: TGTGCCAGCAGCGTAGGATCCCTGGGGAACACTGAAGCTTTCTTT. The full variable domain, its missing parts supplied by reference TRBV9 and TRBJ1-1, is DSGVTQTPKHLITATGQRVTLRCSPRSGDLSVYWYQQSLDQGLQFLIQYYNGEERAKGNILERFSAQQFPDLHSELNLSSLELGDSALYFCASSVGSLGNTEAFFGQGTRLTVV.

The chain employs TRBV6-5 and TRBJ2-1, with 7 nucleotides matching TRBD2. The CDR3 consists of 15 residues. Germline loops: CDR1 MNHEY, CDR2 SVGAGI. Trimming at V came to 6 bases and at J to 3 bases, leaving 8 bases not matched to a gene. The CDR3 DNA reads TGTGCCAGCAGCGACCTTCAGCGGGGCTACAATGAGCAGTTCTTC. It codes for CASSDLQRGYNEQFF.

V is TRBV9 and J is TRBJ2-2; D gene uncertain. In germline, CDR1 is SGDLS, CDR2 YYNGEE. The CDR3 spans 14 residues. V was cut by 2 bases and J by 0 bases, with 5 bases left in between. CDR3 loop: CASSVHPNTGELFF. The DNA for the CDR3 is TGTGCCAGCAGCGTCCACCCGAACACCGGGGAGCTGTTTTTT.